Below are 27 T cell receptor beta chains sequenced from a single sample in a study of CD8 T cells in ankylosing spondylitis. Using its own MiXCR run on the 5' RACE reads, TCRdb lists one record per CDR3 protein. The data hold under 150,000 distinct CDR3 sequences, with about a tenth observed a single time. The sequenced sample was blood, either unsorted or a sorted T cell fraction (not recorded which). The receptors were gathered from a male donor with ankylosing spondylitis or in good health (not recorded which).

Concerning this clonotype itself: This may stem from a read error, because a much larger clone lies one nucleotide away. The chain combines TRBV29-1 with TRBJ2-7; possibly TRBD2 for D (5 bases). Trimming removed 3 bases at V and 7 bases at J, with 13 bases between. Germline loops: CDR1 SQVTM, CDR2 ANQGSEA. This CDR3 is built from 12 residues. The CDR3 loop is CSVDTSFPEQYF. In DNA form, the CDR3 reads TGCAGCGTTGACACTAGTTTCCCGGAGCAGTACTTC.

This chain links TRBV29-1 with TRBJ1-1, with D hard to call. Germline lookup yields CDR1 SQVTM and CDR2 ANQGSEA. Trimming removed 3 bases from V and 1 base from J, with 12 bases in between. The CDR3 covers 14 residues. The CDR3 here is CSVENPGRNTEAFF. The CDR3 nucleotides are TGCAGCGTTGAGAATCCCGGGAGGAACACTGAAGCTTTCTTT.

This clonotype occurred many times. The chain carries TRBV5-1 and TRBJ2-1; 7 bases are a match to TRBD2. Trimming cost V 0 bases and J 1 base; bases outside gene matches: 4. Germline-derived CDR1 and CDR2 are SGHRS and YFSETQ. The CDR3 covers 16 residues. The CDR3 nucleotides are TGCGCCAGCAGCTTGGTAAGCGGGATGTCCTACAATGAGCAGTTCTTC. This sequence encodes CASSLVSGMSYNEQFF.

DNA for the CDR3: TGTGCCAGCAGGCCCGGGACAGCCTTTAGGGATACGCAGTATTTT. It yields the protein CASRPGTAFRDTQYF. This chain connects TRBV12-3 or TRBV12-4 to TRBJ2-3; 7 nucleotides line up with TRBD1. CDR3 length equals 15 residues. The J segment lost 6 bases and the V segment lost 6 bases, leaving 12 bases of the junction unmatched.

This clonotype was detected ten times or more. This chain's CDR3 is CSARVGPSTDTQYF. In DNA, the CDR3 is TGCAGTGCTAGAGTAGGCCCTAGCACAGATACGCAGTATTTT. V usage is TRBV20-1 and J usage is TRBJ2-3, with no clear D. CDR1 and CDR2 from the germline V gene are DFQATT and SNEGSKA (reference sequence). This CDR3 has 14 residues. V was trimmed by 1 base and J by 0 bases, leaving 8 bases between them.

This clonotype has at least ten counts. The genes are TRBV7-2 and TRBJ2-3, with TRBD2 identical over 9 bases. The junction had 2 bases not matched to a gene; V was cut back by 5 bases and J by 2 bases. The germline gives CDR1 SGHTA, CDR2 FQGNSA. This CDR3 is built from 14 residues. This CDR3 reads CASSPSGNTDTQYF. In nucleotides, the CDR3 is TGTGCCAGCAGCCCTAGCGGGAACACAGATACGCAGTATTTT. The whole variable domain, filled in from reference TRBV7-2 and TRBJ2-3, reads GAGVSQSPSNKVTEKGKDVELRCDPISGHTALYWYRQSLGQGLEFLIYFQGNSAPDKSGLPSDRFSAERTGGSVSTLTIQRTQQEDSAVYLCASSPSGNTDTQYFGPGTRLTVL.

Regarding this clonotype: Its ends do not fully match the called genes, so a read error is possible. The V call is TRBV5-1, the J call TRBJ2-1; 7 bases map to TRBD1. This CDR3 has 14 residues. Germline loops: CDR1 SGHRS, CDR2 YFSETQ. CDR3 sequence reads: CARSFRTGDNEQFF. CDR3 coding DNA: TGCGCCCGCAGCTTCCGGACAGGAGACAATGAGCAGTTCTTC. The full variable domain, with the rest looked up from reference TRBV5-1 and TRBJ2-1, is KAGVTQTPRYLIKTRGQQVTLSCSPISGHRSVSWYQQTPGQGLQFLFEYFSETQRNKGNFPGRFSGRQFSNSRSEMNVSTLELGDSALYLCARSFRTGDNEQFFGPGTRLTVL.

The rearrangement links TRBV20-1 to TRBJ2-2; no firm D call. Germline V gene sequence: CDR1 DFQATT, CDR2 SNEGSKA (reference sequence). CDR3 length: 12 amino acids. Between the trimmed V and J ends, which lost 6 bases and 4 bases, there was a span of 9 bases. The CDR3 nucleotides read TGCAGTGCCCAGCCAAGCACCGGGGAGCTGTTTTTT. Translated, it gives CSAQPSTGELFF.

This clonotype was seen ten or more times. The chain has TRBV7-6 and TRBJ2-5; 12 bases match TRBD2. The length of the CDR3 is 17 residues. The V gene's germline CDR1 is SGHVS and CDR2 FNYEAQ. V was pared by 3 bases and J by 4 bases, with 9 bases of the junction left unmatched. CDR3: CASSLVTSGRFAETQYF. CDR3 nucleotide sequence: TGTGCCAGCAGCTTGGTAACTAGCGGGAGGTTCGCAGAGACCCAGTACTTC.

This clonotype was counted ten times or more. The chain links TRBV20-1 to TRBJ2-5; 10 nucleotides line up with TRBD1. The germline gives CDR1 DFQATT, CDR2 SNEGSKA (reference sequence). The CDR3 has 15 amino acids. In DNA, the CDR3 is TGCAGCCTCTTCCGGGACAGGGGTTATCAAGAGACCCAGTACTTC. It is translated as CSLFRDRGYQETQYF.

This clonotype was found many times. The V call is TRBV7-9, the J call TRBJ2-7; D is unresolved. The V end was cut by 0 bases, the J end by 6 bases, with 12 bases between. The V gene's germline CDR1 is SEHNR and CDR2 FQNEAQ (reference sequence). This CDR3 is 14 amino acids long. CDR3 DNA: TGTGCCAGCAGCTTAGCCGGTAGGATCTCCGAGCAGTACTTC. Its protein is CASSLAGRISEQYF.

This clonotype has a count of ten or more. The chain has TRBV5-1 and TRBJ2-6; D remains unclear. The germline V gene encodes CDR1 SGHRS and CDR2 YFSETQ. The CDR3 consists of 14 residues. V dropped 5 bases and J dropped 8 bases, with 14 bases sitting between them. The CDR3: CASSRVLGSNVLTF. The CDR3 DNA sequence: TGCGCCAGCAGTCGAGTTCTGGGGTCCAACGTCCTGACTTTC. Using reference TRBV5-1 and TRBJ2-6 for the parts outside the CDR3, the full variable domain is KAGVTQTPRYLIKTRGQQVTLSCSPISGHRSVSWYQQTPGQGLQFLFEYFSETQRNKGNFPGRFSGRQFSNSRSEMNVSTLELGDSALYLCASSRVLGSNVLTFGAGSRLTVL.

This clonotype has ten or more counts. The J gene is TRBJ2-3, the V gene TRBV27, with TRBD2 identical over 9 bases. This CDR3 is built from 17 residues. Germline V gives CDR1 MNHEY, CDR2 SMNVEV (reference sequence). The V gene end was trimmed by 5 bases and the J gene end by 6 bases; junction bases not matched to a gene: 15. The CDR3 reads CASSQFRSGGFRDTQYF. CDR3 in DNA: TGTGCCAGCAGTCAATTCAGGAGCGGGGGGTTTCGGGATACGCAGTATTTT.

In its sample, this clonotype was seen a few times. This chain's CDR3 is CASSLEVFGTRNNEQFF. The CDR3, as DNA: TGTGCCAGCAGCTTAGAAGTCTTCGGGACTAGAAACAATGAGCAGTTCTTC. The chain uses TRBV11-2 and TRBJ2-1; the match to TRBD2 covers 8 bases. With V trimmed by 0 bases and J by 5 bases, 9 bases remained unmatched. Looked up from germline, CDR1 is SGHAT and CDR2 is FQNNGV. CDR3 length equals 17 residues.

This clonotype was counted at least ten times. This chain joins TRBV6-2 or TRBV6-3 and TRBJ2-2, with D hard to call. Germline-derived CDR1 and CDR2 are MNHEY and SVGEGT. The CDR3 has 13 amino acids. Trimming stripped 6 bases from V and 6 bases from J, with 11 bases between. CDR3 nucleotide sequence: TGTGCCAGCAGGAGAAATCGGGCCGGGGAGCTGTTTTTT. This translates into CASRRNRAGELFF.

This clonotype was picked up many times. This chain joins TRBV20-1 and TRBJ2-1, with 10 bases identical to TRBD2. The CDR3 has 15 residues. Trimming removed 2 bases from V and 6 bases from J; junction bases left unmatched: 7. CDR1 is DFQATT, CDR2 SNEGSKA, per germline (reference sequence). CDR3 sequence: CSARILAGVPNEQFF. The DNA for the CDR3 is TGCAGTGCTAGAATCCTAGCGGGAGTTCCCAATGAGCAGTTCTTC.

This clonotype was observed many times. The chain carries TRBV7-9 and TRBJ1-1; D uncertain. Per germline, CDR1 SEHNR and CDR2 FQNEAQ (reference sequence). CDR3 size: 11 residues. V was trimmed by 5 bases and J by 11 bases, leaving 12 bases between them. CDR3: CASSQVLGAFF. In nucleotides, the CDR3 is TGTGCCAGCAGCCAAGTTCTGGGTGCTTTCTTT.

In this sample, this clonotype turned up many times. This sequence joins TRBV20-1 and TRBJ1-2, with D possibly matching TRBD1 (5 bases). The CDR3 consists of 14 residues. Germline-derived CDR1 and CDR2 are DFQATT and SNEGSKA (reference sequence). Trimming stripped 3 bases from V and 8 bases from J, with 19 bases between. CDR3 DNA sequence: TGCAGTGCTAGGAGCAGGGAGGGGTTTAAGGGCTACACCTTC. Translated, it gives CSARSREGFKGYTF.

This clonotype was observed a handful of times. The genes are TRBV7-2 and TRBJ2-3; 8 bases align to TRBD2. Germline V gene data show CDR1 as SGHTA and CDR2 as FQGNSA. The V gene end was trimmed by 5 bases and the J gene end by 5 bases; junction bases not matched to a gene: 6. The CDR3 loop spans 14 amino acids. CDR3 DNA sequence: TGTGCCAGCAGCCCCCCGGGAGGGGAAGATACGCAGTATTTT. Its translation: CASSPPGGEDTQYF. The variable domain in full, with the rest retrieved from reference TRBV7-2 and TRBJ2-3, is GAGVSQSPSNKVTEKGKDVELRCDPISGHTALYWYRQSLGQGLEFLIYFQGNSAPDKSGLPSDRFSAERTGGSVSTLTIQRTQQEDSAVYLCASSPPGGEDTQYFGPGTRLTVL.

This clonotype occurred many times. This chain links TRBV20-1 with TRBJ2-3; 11 bases line up with TRBD2. Germline-derived CDR1 and CDR2 are DFQATT and SNEGSKA (reference sequence). The CDR3 covers 16 residues. Unmatched junction bases numbered 9, after V lost 3 bases and J lost 4 bases. The CDR3 protein is CSASLWTSGFADTQYF. In DNA, the CDR3 is TGCAGTGCTAGTTTGTGGACTAGCGGGTTTGCAGATACGCAGTATTTT.

This clonotype was seen only a few times. CDR3 DNA sequence: TGCAGTGCAGATAACAGGGGTGACGATAATTCACCCCTCCACTTT. Translation gives CSADNRGDDNSPLHF. The genes are TRBV20-1 and TRBJ1-6, with 7 positions matching TRBD1. The CDR3 runs 15 residues. Germline V gene sequence: CDR1 DFQATT, CDR2 SNEGSKA (reference sequence). Germline trimming cut 6 bases from V and 5 bases from J; bases unmatched to any gene: 10.

This clonotype was recorded a few times. Written as DNA, the CDR3 is TGTGCCAGCAGTTACTCGTATTTAGGGGGCCCAAACAATGAGCAGTTCTTC. Amino acid sequence: CASSYSYLGGPNNEQFF. The V call is TRBV6-2 or TRBV6-3, the J call TRBJ2-1; 7 bases fit TRBD1. The CDR3 consists of 17 residues. After removal of 0 bases from V and 5 bases from J, the junction contained 10 bases not matched to a gene. The germline CDR1 and CDR2 sequences are MNHEY and SVGEGT.

This clonotype has at least ten counts. The chain couples TRBV29-1 to TRBJ2-1, with 12 positions matching TRBD2. Germline V gives CDR1 SQVTM, CDR2 ANQGSEA. CDR3 length: 16 residues. The ends lost 4 bases at V and 0 bases at J; junction bases unmatched: 4. For the CDR3, the DNA is TGCAGCGTTGGGACTAGCGGGACGAGCTCCTACAATGAGCAGTTCTTC. Protein product: CSVGTSGTSSYNEQFF.

This clonotype was detected only a few times. This chain links TRBV13 with TRBJ2-3; 16 bases match TRBD2. The germline gives CDR1 PRHDT, CDR2 FYEKMQ (reference sequence). Germline trimming cut 5 bases from V and 3 bases from J; bases unmatched to any gene: 5. CDR3 size: 17 residues. CDR3 coding DNA: TGTGCCAGCAGCCCGGGACTAGCGGGAGGGCTGACAGATACGCAGTATTTT. Protein: CASSPGLAGGLTDTQYF.

Ten or more counts support this clonotype. V usage is TRBV19 and J usage is TRBJ2-1; 7 nucleotides agree with TRBD2. Germline V gene data show CDR1 as LNHDA and CDR2 as SQIVND (reference sequence). The CDR3 has 16 amino acids. Trimming removed 4 bases from V and 0 bases from J; junction bases left unmatched: 6. The CDR3 DNA is TGTGCCAGTAGTACGGACGCGGGAGACTCCTACAATGAGCAGTTCTTC. This gives the protein CASSTDAGDSYNEQFF.

This clonotype appeared a few times. The V call is TRBV7-6, the J call TRBJ2-5; 9 bases line up with TRBD2. Trimming removed 1 base from V and 5 bases from J; junction bases left unmatched: 8. Germline CDR1 reads SGHVS; CDR2 reads FNYEAQ. The CDR3 spans 16 residues. DNA for the CDR3: TGTGCCAGCAGCTTAGAGTCGGCGGGAGGGCGGGAGACCCAGTACTTC. It specifies CASSLESAGGRETQYF.

This clonotype was detected many times. The gene calls are TRBV27 and TRBJ2-1; 7 bases are shared with TRBD2. The CDR3 spans 16 residues. CDR1 and CDR2 (germline): MNHEY, SMNVEV (reference sequence). V lost 4 bases, J lost 4 bases, and 10 bases stayed unmatched. CDR3 in DNA: TGTGCCAGCAGTTCAACCAAGCGGGATTTTTACAATGAGCAGTTCTTC. It translates to CASSSTKRDFYNEQFF.